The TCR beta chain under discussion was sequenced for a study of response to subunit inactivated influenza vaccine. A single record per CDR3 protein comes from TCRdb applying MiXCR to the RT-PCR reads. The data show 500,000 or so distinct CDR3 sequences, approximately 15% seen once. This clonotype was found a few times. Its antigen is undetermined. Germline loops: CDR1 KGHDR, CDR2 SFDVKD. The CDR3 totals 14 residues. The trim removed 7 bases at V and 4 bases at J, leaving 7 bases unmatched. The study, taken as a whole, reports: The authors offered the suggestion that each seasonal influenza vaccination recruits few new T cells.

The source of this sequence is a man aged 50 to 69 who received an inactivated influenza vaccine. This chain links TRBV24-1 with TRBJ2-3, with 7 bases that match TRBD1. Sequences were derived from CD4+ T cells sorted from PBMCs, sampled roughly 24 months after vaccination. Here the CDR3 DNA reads TGTGCCACCAGATCGACAGGGAGCGCAGATACGCAGTATTTT. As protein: CATRSTGSADTQYF.